This paragraph covers one T cell receptor (beta chain) sequence. This sample was included in a study of blood T cell repertoires in COVID-19. V gave up 8 bases and J gave up 2 bases; unmatched junction bases: 6. CDR1 and CDR2 from the germline V gene are SQVTM and ANQGSEA. The CDR3 runs to 13 residues. Produced via immunoSEQ multiplex PCR; TCRdb's table is partial and in-frame only. Of tens of thousands of clones listed, about 85% are singletons. Source material: peripheral blood. The chain uses TRBV29-1 and TRBJ1-2; 9 positions match TRBD1. The receptor comes from a woman aged 70 to 79 with acute or convalescent COVID-19. For the CDR3, the DNA is TGCAGCTTTCTAGGACAGGGGAACTATGGCTACACCTTC. This encodes CSFLGQGNYGYTF.